What follows is one T cell receptor (beta chain) and its context. The antigen is not known. This entry is derived from a study of CD8+CD57+ T cells in acquired aplastic anemia. Whole-study context: Quantities of DNA derived from sorted CD4+ and CD8+ cells averaged 3.2 ug.

Genomic DNA constituted the template upon which TCR beta VDJ and CDR3 profiling was performed. MiXCR was run by TCRdb on the reads, yielding one entry per CDR3 protein. The repertoire holds over 150,000 distinct CDR3 sequences, 45% to 60% seen once, with 10% to 15% in the top ten. Whoever was chosen for sequencing had shown CD8+CD57+ cell expansion by flow cytometry. Severe acquired aplastic anemia was the diagnosis recorded for all patients. Untreated patients provided the blood samples, with no therapy given before sampling. Study-wide results and caveats: Twenty-nine CD8+ CDR3 sequences were shared between patients and controls.

The CDR3 contains 17 residues. Germline V gene data show CDR1 as SGHAT and CDR2 as FQDESV (reference sequence). J gave up 2 bases and V 5 bases, and 7 bases lay outside the gene matches. Sequenced input: sorted CD4+, CD8+, or CD8+CD57+ T cells (not recorded which) from PBMCs. The clonotype was recovered from a human donor with aplastic anemia. The rearrangement uses TRBV11-1 and TRBJ2-3; 13 bases are shared with TRBD2. The CDR3 here is CASSPKLAGGVTDTQYF. The DNA of the CDR3 is TGTGCCAGCAGCCCCAAACTAGCGGGGGGGGTCACAGATACGCAGTATTTT.